The 3 T cell receptor beta chains below were found in one sample sequenced in a study of T cells in Graves' hyperthyroidism and ophthalmopathy. RNA transcripts were the template for amplifying TCR beta CDR3 regions. TCR CDR3 regions were first amplified by RT-PCR with HTBI primers. TCRdb called the multiplex PCR reads again in MiXCR, with one record for every CDR3 protein. The table records about 290,000 distinct CDR3 sequences, 13% of them present only once. Sequencing was performed on blood. Receptors were obtained from a woman aged 25 to 45 with Graves' hyperthyroidism that later progressed to Graves' ophthalmopathy.

In this sample, this clonotype turned up many times. The chain employs TRBV28 and TRBJ2-5; D possibly corresponds to TRBD2 (5 bases). From germline, CDR1 is MDHEN and CDR2 SYDVKM. The CDR3 is made up of 15 amino acids. V dropped 7 bases and J dropped 4 bases, with 19 bases sitting between them. In DNA form, the CDR3 reads TGTGCCAGCAAACCGGGCGATTTTGGGAGAGAGACCCAGTACTTC. This codes for CASKPGDFGRETQYF.

This clonotype showed up many times. The chain links TRBV15 to TRBJ1-1; D uncertain. Germline lookup yields CDR1 LNHNV and CDR2 YYDKDF (reference sequence). The CDR3 contains 15 residues. V was trimmed by 0 bases and J by 1 base, leaving 9 bases between them. CDR3 in amino acids: CATSRDPGWNTEAFF. CDR3 DNA: TGTGCCACCAGCAGAGATCCGGGGTGGAACACTGAAGCTTTCTTT.

This clonotype was counted ten times or more. The genes are TRBV18 and TRBJ2-3, with D uncertain. CDR1 KGHSH and CDR2 LQKENI come from the germline V gene. V shed 3 bases and J shed 0 bases, with 16 bases lying between them. The CDR3 sequence is 17 residues long. The CDR3 loop is CASSPPGRLQSTDTQYF. The DNA for the CDR3 is TGTGCCAGCTCACCCCCGGGCCGACTCCAAAGCACAGATACGCAGTATTTT.